The clone carrying this T cell receptor (beta chain) was found a few times. The sample originates from a study of T cells in Graves' hyperthyroidism and ophthalmopathy. Study details: Prior to any treatment, at the point of initial diagnosis, peripheral blood was collected.

There were TCR beta CDR3 regions amplified from RNA transcripts. TCR CDR3 regions were first amplified by RT-PCR with HTBI primers. TCRdb fed the multiplex PCR reads into MiXCR, producing one record per CDR3 protein. The table shows 20,000 to 30,000 distinct CDR3 sequences, with around 50% occurring only once. The V gene lost 6 bases and the J gene lost 4 bases, with 15 bases spanning the gap. Germline V gene sequence: CDR1 DFQATT, CDR2 SNEGSKA (reference sequence). This CDR3 region has 13 residues. The sequenced sample was blood. This sequence joins TRBV20-1 and TRBJ1-2; TRBD1 might be the D (5 bases). The origin of this receptor is a woman between 35 and 50 years old with Graves' hyperthyroidism that later progressed to Graves' ophthalmopathy. CDR3 amino acids: CSAPQRGLYGYTF. CDR3 in DNA: TGCAGTGCGCCACAACGGGGCCTCTATGGCTACACCTTC.